The rows below give T cell receptor beta chains drawn from one sample of a study of siplizumab effects on memory and regulatory T cells. Only in-frame clones appear in the TCRdb table, and some are missing; sequencing was by immunoSEQ multiplex PCR. Found here are approximately 13,000 clones, roughly 40% of them singletons; the top ten hold 10%. These receptors have no known antigen. Input material: CFSE-low (dividing) CD8+ T cells sorted from an allogeneic mixed lymphocyte reaction. The receptors originated from a human donor in good health; the cells came from an allogeneic mixed lymphocyte reaction. The CDR3 runs from the conserved cysteine through the conserved F or W. The D gene is left open where the match is weak. Some rows have no size entry. The others give once, few or many, or a class for an expanded clone.

length,size,J,V,D,CDR3,DNA
14,medium-sized,TRBJ1-5,TRBV27,NA,CASSFAGNYQPQHF,TGTGCCAGCAGTTTCGCAGGGAACTATCAGCCCCAGCATTTT
15,NA,TRBJ2-7,TRBV4-3,NA,CASSQERARGYGQYF,TGCGCCAGCAGCCAAGAGCGGGCCAGGGGCTACGGGCAGTACTTC
14,few,TRBJ2-1,TRBV27,TRBD2,CASSGLAGGGEQFF,TGTGCCAGCTCCGGACTAGCGGGAGGGGGTGAGCAGTTCTTC
16,medium-sized,TRBJ1-1,TRBV9,NA,CASSDRKSGGRTEAFF,TGTGCCAGCAGCGACCGAAAAAGTGGGGGTAGAACTGAAGCTTTCTTT
19,few,TRBJ2-1,TRBV4-3,TRBD2,CASSQGLGTSGRQYNEQFF,TGCGCCAGCAGCCAAGGCCTCGGGACTAGCGGGAGACAGTACAATGAGCAGTTCTTC
12,NA,TRBJ2-7,TRBV27,NA,CASSSRRYEQYF,TGTGCCAGCAGCTCTCGGCGATACGAGCAGTACTTC
15,medium-sized,TRBJ2-7,TRBV6-5,NA,CASSYTNGEGGEQYF,TGTGCCAGCAGTTATACCAACGGAGAAGGTGGCGAGCAGTACTTC
13,few,TRBJ2-7,TRBV5-4,NA,CASSYGQTYEQYF,TGTGCCAGCAGCTATGGACAGACCTACGAGCAGTACTTC
13,NA,TRBJ2-1,TRBV19,NA,CASSRGAYNEQFF,TGTGCCAGTAGTAGGGGCGCTTACAATGAGCAGTTCTTC
14,NA,TRBJ1-1,TRBV7-8,NA,CASSWDPRSTEAFF,TGTGCCAGCAGCTGGGACCCTCGGAGCACTGAAGCTTTCTTT
13,NA,TRBJ2-1,TRBV11-2,NA,CASSLELGGEQFF,TGTGCCAGCAGCTTAGAGCTGGGAGGTGAGCAGTTCTTC
16,NA,TRBJ1-2,TRBV9,NA,CASSVGGSQGGPGYTF,TGTGCCAGCAGCGTAGGGGGGTCACAGGGAGGCCCTGGCTACACCTTC
15,NA,TRBJ1-2,TRBV27,TRBD1,CASSLSTGGGYGYTF,TGTGCCAGCAGTTTAAGTACAGGGGGAGGGTATGGCTACACCTTC
13,NA,TRBJ2-3,TRBV27,TRBD2,CASSLVGGDTQYF,TGTGCCAGCAGTTTAGTGGGAGGGGATACGCAGTATTTT
13,NA,TRBJ2-7,TRBV29-1,NA,CSVVPGSSYEQYF,TGCAGCGTTGTTCCGGGGAGCTCCTACGAGCAGTACTTC
11,medium-sized,TRBJ2-7,TRBV19,NA,CASSWGNEQYF,TGTGCCAGTAGTTGGGGCAACGAGCAGTACTTC
13,NA,TRBJ1-2,TRBV6-5,TRBD1,CASSDWTGNGYTF,TGTGCCAGCAGTGACTGGACAGGGAATGGCTACACCTTC
14,few,TRBJ2-5,TRBV27,NA,CASSLMGAGETQYF,TGTGCCAGCAGTTTAATGGGGGCGGGGGAGACCCAGTACTTC
15,NA,TRBJ2-7,TRBV4-1,NA,CASSQKGGSTYEQYF,TGCGCCAGCAGCCAAAAGGGGGGATCCACCTACGAGCAGTACTTC
15,NA,TRBJ2-1,TRBV11-2,TRBD2,CASSHALAGSNEQFF,TGTGCCAGCAGCCACGCCCTAGCGGGTTCCAATGAGCAGTTCTTC
16,NA,TRBJ2-2,TRBV6-5,NA,CASSYWATKNTGELFF,TGTGCCAGCAGTTACTGGGCGACAAAGAACACCGGGGAGCTGTTTTTT
18,NA,TRBJ1-4,TRBV21-1,NA,CASSRTTETDSTNEKLFF,TGTGCCAGCAGCAGAACGACTGAAACCGACAGCACTAATGAAAAACTGTTTTTT
14,NA,TRBJ1-4,TRBV11-2,NA,CASSLEAANEKLFF,TGTGCCAGCAGCTTAGAGGCAGCTAATGAAAAACTGTTTTTT
15,few,TRBJ2-1,TRBV13,TRBD2,CASSLAGGTYNEQFF,TGTGCCAGCAGCTTAGCGGGAGGGACCTACAATGAGCAGTTCTTC
12,NA,TRBJ2-7,TRBV29-1,TRBD1,CSASTGGLEQYF,TGCAGCGCTTCGACAGGGGGCCTCGAGCAGTACTTC
13,NA,TRBJ2-3,TRBV27,NA,CASSLLGPDTQYF,TGTGCCAGCAGTTTACTTGGCCCAGATACGCAGTATTTT
16,NA,TRBJ1-2,TRBV4-1,NA,CASTRGGGLGDYGYTF,TGCGCCAGCACACGCGGGGGGGGCCTGGGAGACTATGGCTACACCTTC
16,NA,TRBJ1-3,TRBV9,NA,CASSVDGGTSGNTIYF,TGTGCCAGCAGCGTAGATGGGGGGACCTCTGGAAACACCATATATTTT
15,medium-sized,TRBJ2-1,TRBV7-9,TRBD1,CASSSPDRAGNEQFF,TGTGCCAGCAGCTCCCCCGACAGGGCGGGCAATGAGCAGTTCTTC
17,NA,TRBJ1-2,TRBV7-8,NA,CASSLGPRTGTNYGYTF,TGTGCCAGCAGCTTAGGCCCAAGGACCGGAACTAACTATGGCTACACCTTC
13,medium-sized,TRBJ2-7,TRBV2,TRBD1,CASSPGTGYEQYF,TGTGCCAGCAGCCCCGGGACAGGTTACGAGCAGTACTTC